Presented here are 19 T cell receptor beta chains from one specimen sequenced in a study of control samples from healthy donors and cancer patients. Some clones are missing from TCRdb's copy, which holds only in-frame ones; the method was immunoSEQ multiplex PCR. The sample lists some 39,000 clones, about 86% occurring once. Sequenced: PBMCs. The receptor set was obtained from a woman aged 55-75 years with lung cancer.

This rearrangement joins TRBV9 to TRBJ2-1; D remains ambiguous. The germline CDR1 and CDR2 sequences are SGDLS and YYNGEE. V lost 1 base and J lost 3, with 5 bases in between. CDR3 size: 13 residues. CDR3 sequence reads: CASSVLDYNEQFF. CDR3 sequence (DNA): TGTGCCAGCAGCGTATTGGACTACAATGAGCAGTTCTTC. Supplemented by reference TRBV9 and TRBJ2-1, the full variable domain reads DSGVTQTPKHLITATGQRVTLRCSPRSGDLSVYWYQQSLDQGLQFLIQYYNGEERAKGNILERFSAQQFPDLHSELNLSSLELGDSALYFCASSVLDYNEQFFGPGTRLTVL.

This clone has just a few counts. The genes are TRBV19 and TRBJ2-3; 9 nucleotides match TRBD2. Germline CDR1 reads LNHDA; CDR2 reads SQIVND (reference sequence). V dropped 3 bases and J dropped 7; count of bases not matched to a gene: 5. The CDR3 consists of 14 residues. The CDR3 region is CASSISGGLNTQYF. Written as DNA, the CDR3 is TGTGCCAGTAGTATTAGCGGGGGCCTAAATACGCAGTATTTT.

This clone was found once. The chain combines TRBV24-1 with TRBJ2-3; 14 nucleotides align to TRBD2. The CDR3 has 18 residues. The germline V gene encodes CDR1 KGHDR and CDR2 SFDVKD. The ends lost 4 bases at V and 4 bases at J; junction bases unmatched: 9. CDR3 sequence: CATSDPGLAGGYSDTQYF. The CDR3 region has the DNA TGTGCCACCAGTGACCCCGGACTAGCGGGGGGTTATTCAGATACGCAGTATTTT.

In DNA form, the CDR3 reads TGTGCCACCAGCAGAGATGGAGGACTAGCAAGAACCCAGTACTTC. It encodes CATSRDGGLARTQYF. V is TRBV15 and J is TRBJ2-5; 8 bases are shared with TRBD2. The CDR3 is 15 amino acids. CDR1 is LNHNV and CDR2 is YYDKDF in the germline V gene (reference sequence). V dropped 0 bases and J dropped 8; count of bases not matched to a gene: 8.

Only a few counts were recorded for this clone. The chain carries TRBV7-3 and TRBJ1-2; 9 bases align to TRBD1. Germline CDR1 reads SGHTA; CDR2 reads FQGTGA. Trimming cost V 5 bases and J 8 bases; bases outside gene matches: 6. The CDR3 sequence is 13 residues long. The CDR3 sequence is CASSRDRAGGYTF. CDR3 DNA sequence: TGTGCCAGCAGCCGGGACAGGGCTGGCGGCTACACCTTC.

The chain carries TRBV9 and TRBJ1-3; TRBD1 is a possible D gene (5 bases). V gave up 0 bases and J gave up 5 bases, with 12 bases separating them. The CDR3 has 15 residues. The germline V gene has CDR1 SGDLS and CDR2 YYNGEE. In nucleotides, the CDR3 is TGTGCCAGCAGCGTAGAAGTCGACAGTCGAAACACCATATATTTT. Translating gives CASSVEVDSRNTIYF.

CDR3 DNA: TGTGCCAGCAGCCCCGGACAGGGGTCGTACACTGAAGCTTTCTTT. Translated, it gives CASSPGQGSYTEAFF. The chain links TRBV3-1 (or the pseudogene TRBV3-2) to TRBJ1-1; 9 positions agree with TRBD1. The ends lost 4 bases at V and 3 bases at J; junction bases unmatched: 6. The CDR3 runs 15 residues. Per germline, CDR1 LGHDT and CDR2 YNNKEL (reference sequence).

The chain is built from TRBV10-1 and TRBJ2-3, with a tentative D call TRBD1 (5 bases). CDR1 is WNHNN, CDR2 SYGVQD, per germline (reference sequence). This CDR3 comprises 14 residues. Trimming took 10 bases from V and 0 from J, leaving 14 bases between them. This CDR3 is CATRKGRSTDTQYF. CDR3 nucleotide sequence: TGCGCCACCAGAAAGGGGCGTAGCACAGATACGCAGTATTTT.

The chain has TRBV19 and TRBJ1-1, with 7 bases fitting TRBD1. Germline CDR1 is LNHDA and CDR2 is SQIVND (reference sequence). This CDR3 contains 15 residues. Trimming at V came to 5 bases and at J to 6 bases, leaving 12 bases not matched to a gene. CDR3 sequence reads: CASSPPGTALAEAFF. CDR3 DNA sequence: TGTGCCAGTAGTCCCCCCGGGACAGCTCTAGCTGAAGCTTTCTTT.

The CDR3 DNA sequence: TGTGCCAGCAGCGGCTCCGGACAGGTAGGGGGCAATGAGCAGTTCTTC. Amino acid sequence: CASSGSGQVGGNEQFF. The chain combines TRBV11-3 with TRBJ2-1, with 7 nucleotides matching TRBD1. Germline loops: CDR1 SGHNT, CDR2 YENEEA. This CDR3 region has 16 residues. J gave up 6 bases and V 5 bases, and 13 bases lay outside the gene matches.

CDR3 region: CASSPLGQLNTEAFF. The CDR3 DNA reads as TGTGCCAGCAGCCCTCTCGGACAACTGAACACTGAAGCTTTCTTT. The chain uses TRBV5-6 and TRBJ1-1, with a tentative D call TRBD1 (5 bases). Germline-derived CDR1 and CDR2 are SGHDT and YYEEEE. V lost 4 bases and J lost 0, with 13 bases in between. The CDR3 is made up of 15 amino acids.

The chain carries TRBV9 and TRBJ1-1, with a weak D call TRBD1 (5 bases). The CDR3 extends over 13 amino acids. V dropped 5 bases and J dropped 5 bases, with 13 bases sitting between them. CDR1 is SGDLS, CDR2 YYNGEE, per germline. In nucleotides, the CDR3 is TGTGCCAGCAGATCAGGGATAGGGACTGAAGCTTTCTTT. Protein sequence: CASRSGIGTEAFF.

The V and J genes are TRBV25-1 and TRBJ2-7, with TRBD1 matching 11 bases. V shed 8 bases and J 5 bases; nucleotides not matched to a gene: 17. From germline, CDR1 is MGHDK and CDR2 SYGVNS. This CDR3 has 17 amino acids. The CDR3 nucleotides are TGTGCCAGCGGAAGGGACAGGGGGGATTTAATCGTGGACGAGCAGTACTTC. Its protein product is CASGRDRGDLIVDEQYF.

The chain has TRBV7-9 and TRBJ2-5; tentative D call: TRBD2 (5 bases). The CDR3 has 12 amino acids. V shed 5 bases and J shed 7 bases, with 11 bases lying between them. Germline lookup yields CDR1 SEHNR and CDR2 FQNEAQ (reference sequence). Here the CDR3 DNA reads TGTGCCAGCAGCAGGACTCTCCCGACCCAGTACTTC. It is translated as CASSRTLPTQYF.

The J gene is TRBJ1-1, the V gene TRBV12-3 or TRBV12-4; possibly TRBD1 for D (6 bases). The CDR3 length is 12 residues. Trimming removed 3 bases from V and 7 bases from J, with 9 bases in between. CDR3 nucleotide sequence: TGTGCCAGCAGTTTCGGACAGATTGAAGCTTTCTTT. Amino acids: CASSFGQIEAFF.

This clone was seen only once. The V gene is TRBV7-6, the J gene TRBJ2-2; D uncertain. Germline assignment: CDR1 SGHVS and CDR2 FNYEAQ. The V and J ends lost 0 bases and 5 bases respectively, with 10 bases between them. CDR3 length: 15 residues. The CDR3 loop is CASSLASPPTGELFF. The CDR3 DNA follows: TGTGCCAGCAGCTTAGCGTCACCCCCGACCGGGGAGCTGTTTTTT. The whole variable domain, filled in from reference TRBV7-6 and TRBJ2-2, reads GAGVSQSPRYKVTKRGQDVALRCDPISGHVSLYWYRQALGQGPEFLTYFNYEAQQDKSGLPNDRFSAERPEGSISTLTIQRTEQRDSAMYRCASSLASPPTGELFFGEGSRLTVL.

V and J are TRBV29-1 and TRBJ2-7, with TRBD2 matching over 8 bases. This CDR3 has 11 residues. With V trimmed by 7 bases and J by 7 bases, 6 bases remained unmatched. Germline assignment: CDR1 SQVTM and CDR2 ANQGSEA. The CDR3: CSAGRGGEQYF. DNA of the CDR3: TGCAGCGCAGGTCGGGGGGGAGAGCAGTACTTC.

The rearrangement links TRBV6-1 to TRBJ1-6, with a weak D call TRBD1 (5 bases). This CDR3 has 17 amino acids. Germline assignment: CDR1 MNHNS and CDR2 SASEGT. The ends were cut back, 2 bases at V and 10 bases at J, with 21 bases in the middle. In DNA, the CDR3 is TGTGCCAGCAGTGAAACGTGGTTAACAGGTTCGGCGTCACCCCTCCACTTT. Translating it yields CASSETWLTGSASPLHF.

This chain joins TRBV9 and TRBJ1-1, with unresolved D. Germline CDR1 is SGDLS and CDR2 is YYNGEE. The CDR3 is made up of 15 amino acids. Trimming shortened V by 0 bases and J by 1 base, and 10 bases separated the two germline ends. CDR3 coding DNA: TGTGCCAGCAGCGTAGGGTTACGGGGGAACACTGAAGCTTTCTTT. This gives the protein CASSVGLRGNTEAFF.